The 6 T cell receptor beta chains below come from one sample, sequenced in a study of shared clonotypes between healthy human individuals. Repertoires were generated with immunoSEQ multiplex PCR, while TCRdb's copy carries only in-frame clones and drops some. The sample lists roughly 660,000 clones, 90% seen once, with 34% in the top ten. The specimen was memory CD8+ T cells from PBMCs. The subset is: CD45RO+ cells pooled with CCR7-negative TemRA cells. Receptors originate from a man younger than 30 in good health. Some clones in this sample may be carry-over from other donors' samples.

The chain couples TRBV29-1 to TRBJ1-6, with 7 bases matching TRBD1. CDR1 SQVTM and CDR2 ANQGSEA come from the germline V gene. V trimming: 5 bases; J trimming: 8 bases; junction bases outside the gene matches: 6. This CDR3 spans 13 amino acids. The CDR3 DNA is TGCAGCGTTTCCCAGGGGGAAGATTCACCCCTCCACTTT. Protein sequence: CSVSQGEDSPLHF.

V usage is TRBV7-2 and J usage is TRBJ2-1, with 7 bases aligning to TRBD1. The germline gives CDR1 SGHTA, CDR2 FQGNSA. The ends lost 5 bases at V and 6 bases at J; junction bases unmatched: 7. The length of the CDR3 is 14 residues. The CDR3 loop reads CASSLPGTVNEQFF. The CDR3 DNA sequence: TGTGCCAGCAGCCTCCCCGGGACAGTCAATGAGCAGTTCTTC.

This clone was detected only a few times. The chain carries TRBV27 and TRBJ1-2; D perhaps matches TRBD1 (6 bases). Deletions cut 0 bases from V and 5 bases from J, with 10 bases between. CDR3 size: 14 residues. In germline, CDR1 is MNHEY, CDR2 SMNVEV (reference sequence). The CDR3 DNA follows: TGTGCCAGCAGTTTATCGGGGGCAGCTTATGGCTACACCTTC. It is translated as CASSLSGAAYGYTF.

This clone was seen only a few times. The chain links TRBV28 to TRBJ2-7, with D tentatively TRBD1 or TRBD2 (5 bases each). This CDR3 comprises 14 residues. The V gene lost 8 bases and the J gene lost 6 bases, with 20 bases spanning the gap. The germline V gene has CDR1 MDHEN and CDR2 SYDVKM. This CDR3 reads CASGSRDASLEQYF. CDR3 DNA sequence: TGTGCCAGCGGATCGAGGGACGCAAGCCTCGAGCAGTACTTC. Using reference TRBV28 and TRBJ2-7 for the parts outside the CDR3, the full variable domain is DVKVTQSSRYLVKRTGEKVFLECVQDMDHENMFWYRQDPGLGLRLIYFSYDVKMKEKGDIPEGYSVSREKKERFSLILESASTNQTSMYLCASGSRDASLEQYFGPGTRLTVT.

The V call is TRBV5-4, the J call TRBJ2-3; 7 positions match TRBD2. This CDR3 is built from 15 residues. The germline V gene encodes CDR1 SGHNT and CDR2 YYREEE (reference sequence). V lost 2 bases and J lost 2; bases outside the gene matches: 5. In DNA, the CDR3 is TGTGCCAGCAGCTTCGGCGGGAGAATCACAGATACGCAGTATTTT. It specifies CASSFGGRITDTQYF.

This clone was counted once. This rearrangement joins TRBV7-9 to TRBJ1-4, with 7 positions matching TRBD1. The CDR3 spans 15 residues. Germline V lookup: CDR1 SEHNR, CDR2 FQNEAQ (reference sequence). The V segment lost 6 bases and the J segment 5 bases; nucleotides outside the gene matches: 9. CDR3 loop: CASRPTGEGNEKLFF. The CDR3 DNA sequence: TGTGCCAGCAGACCTACAGGGGAGGGGAATGAAAAACTGTTTTTT.